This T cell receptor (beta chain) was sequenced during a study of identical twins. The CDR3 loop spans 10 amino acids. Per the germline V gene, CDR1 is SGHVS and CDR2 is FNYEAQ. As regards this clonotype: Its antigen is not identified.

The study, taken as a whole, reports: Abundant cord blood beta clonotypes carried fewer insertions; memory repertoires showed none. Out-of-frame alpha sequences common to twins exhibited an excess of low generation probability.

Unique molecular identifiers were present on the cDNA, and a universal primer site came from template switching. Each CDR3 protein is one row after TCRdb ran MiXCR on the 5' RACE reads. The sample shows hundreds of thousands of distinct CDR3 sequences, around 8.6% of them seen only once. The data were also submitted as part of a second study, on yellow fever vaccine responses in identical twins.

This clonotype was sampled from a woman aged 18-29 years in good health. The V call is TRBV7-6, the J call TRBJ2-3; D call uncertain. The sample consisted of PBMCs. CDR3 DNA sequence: TGTGCATCTGCCGGGGATACGCAGTATTTT. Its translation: CASAGDTQYF.